This T cell receptor beta chain was obtained from a study of T cell responses to AZD1222 COVID-19 vaccine. Regarding the study as a whole: AZD1222 recipients seropositive at baseline numbered only 5 or 6. It was only after the peak T cell response that any repertoires were sampled. Nearly half of spike-specific TCRs reportedly target variant regions that are unmutated in the B.1.351 and B.1.1.7 variants.

Sequencing used immunoSEQ multiplex PCR; TCRdb keeps in-frame clones, though not all of them. The sample yields 100,000 to 150,000 clones, more than 85% seen once. Concerning this clone itself: Its antigen is unknown.

This TCR was sampled from an adult in good health. The sample in question was peripheral blood, obtained on day 0 of AZD1222 vaccination.

The CDR3 loop is CASSSPRGTSYNSPLHF. The CDR3 bases are TGTGCCAGCAGCTCCCCGAGGGGTACCTCCTATAATTCACCCCTCCACTTT. V usage is TRBV7-2 and J usage is TRBJ1-6; D may be TRBD1 (5 bases). V dropped 4 bases and J dropped 0 bases, with 13 bases sitting between them. Germline values: CDR1 SGHTA, CDR2 FQGNSA. CDR3 length equals 17 residues.